This TCR beta chain was profiled in a study of blood T cells in healthy people across ages. This clonotype came up a few times. A second roughly 6 to 11 cycle PCR used barcoded and J-beta primers. In TCRdb, the 5' RACE reads were re-called with MiXCR into one record per CDR3 protein. The profile shows about 1,800,000 distinct CDR3 sequences, over 25% of them singletons. Samples had at least 7 million PBMCs isolated from them. There are 15 residues in the CDR3. The V end lost 6 bases, the J end lost 9 bases, and 18 bases lay between the germline ends. Material for sequencing was blood. The chain joins TRBV12-3 or TRBV12-4 to TRBJ1-6, with D perhaps matching TRBD1 (6 bases). This clonotype was obtained from a woman in her thirties in good health. The CDR3, as DNA: TGTGCCAGCAGAAAACAGGGCGTGCGCACTTCACCCCTCCACTTT. This translates into CASRKQGVRTSPLHF.